This T cell receptor beta chain derives from a study of OX40 agonist ivuxolimab in advanced cancers. For the wider study: The costimulatory receptor OX40 (CD134) was targeted by ivuxolimab, a fully human IgG2 agonistic monoclonal antibody. Of the 50 to 55 dose-escalation patients, hepatocellular carcinoma was present in some 19, melanoma in roughly 15, renal cell carcinoma in 9 and head and neck cancer in 9. Prior anti-PD-1, anti-PD-L1 or anti-CTLA-4 therapy was permitted, and approximately 40% of dose-escalation patients had received checkpoint inhibitors. Intravenous ivuxolimab was administered to patients every 2 weeks at six dose levels: 0.01, 0.1, 0.3, 1.5, 3 and 10 mg/kg. The purpose of peripheral TCRbeta sequencing was to test whether ivuxolimab changed TCR sequence diversity and led to clonal T-cell expansion. In the dose-escalation cohort, 70% to 85% of patients were male, and the mean age was around 60 years, with a range of about 20 to 79. The paper reports the monotherapy dose-escalation portion (N of about 50 patients) of the phase I ivuxolimab trial. Partial responses occurred in three dose-escalation patients, of whom one had hepatocellular carcinoma and two had cutaneous melanoma.

What the authors observed across the whole study: In the 0.1-3.0 mg/kg groups, partial responders were among the patients with the lowest normalized peripheral clonal expansion, particularly in CD8+ T cells. The antigen specificity of the peripheral T cells that underwent clonal expansion was not determined. Low levels of normalized T-cell clonal expansion were also seen in some patients who did not respond. Clonal expansion of both CD4+ and CD8+ blood T cells was observed from baseline to week 6 at doses 0.1 to 3.0 mg/kg. After ivuxolimab, CD8+ T cells had more expanded clones than CD4+ T cells on average.

The trial excluded patients who had a history of autoimmune disease or who were on systemic immunosuppression. Peripheral blood for TCR sequencing was drawn from every dose cohort at baseline, at cycle 4 day 1 and at cycle 7 day 1. The samples were taken from a phase I, first-in-human, multicenter, open-label dose-escalation trial of ivuxolimab. The trial enrolled adults with locally advanced or metastatic head and neck squamous cell, hepatocellular, melanoma or renal cell carcinoma. Before TCR sequencing, CD4+ and CD8+ T cells were separately sorted from peripheral blood. In regard to this clone: The clone's antigen remains unknown. No base quality values were provided; no much bigger clone lies one nucleotide off.

The CDR3 measures 14 amino acids from cysteine to phenylalanine. Only the CDR3 portion is preserved as DNA: 42 bases, with reading frame beginning at the first base. The germline V gene (reference sequence) yields MNHEY for CDR1 and SMNVEV for CDR2. Compared with germline, V lacks 3 bases and J lacks 4 bases; bases without a gene match: 2. To sequence the TCRbeta CDR3 region, genomic DNA was isolated from the sorted cells. The immunoSEQ Assay was used to sequence the TCRbeta CDR3 regions. The table was pulled from immuneACCESS by TCRdb, which kept in-frame rearrangements only. Such tables lose some clones; where checked, under half of the loss comes from unresolved V genes, and the rest has no known cause. This sample holds 3,000 to 3,500 clones; about 85% were observed only once. The top ten clonotypes cover approximately 30% of the sample.

The sequence joins TRBV27 to TRBJ1-2; 10 bases in between match TRBD1. The TCR sequence derives from an adult with an advanced solid tumor such as melanoma, head and neck, liver or kidney cancer. Sequencing was performed on CD4+ or CD8+ T cells sorted from blood, taken in a trial of the OX40 agonist ivuxolimab. The nucleotide sequence reads TGTGCCAGCAGTTTGGACAGGGGGTTCTATGGCTACACCTTC. The translation is CASSLDRGFYGYTF.